One sample yielded the 3 T cell receptor beta chains listed below, sequenced in a study of T-cell reconstitution after alpha-beta-depleted transplantation in children. The TCRbeta library was prepared with unique molecular identifiers. One entry per CDR3 protein results from TCRdb running MiXCR on the PCR reads. The profile covers about 900,000 distinct CDR3 sequences, with roughly 29% appearing a single time and 25% to 35% taken by the ten largest. The starting material was PBMCs, mostly from graft donor cells, obtained 360 days after TCRalphabeta/CD19-depleted stem cell transplant. The receptors were gathered from a boy under two years old who had a stem cell transplant for SCID, so the T cells may come from the graft donor.

This clonotype turned up a few times. The V gene is TRBV28, the J gene TRBJ1-2; a possible D gene is TRBD1 (6 bases). The CDR3 consists of 14 residues. V was clipped by 4 bases and J by 4 bases, with 13 bases between them. The germline gives CDR1 MDHEN, CDR2 SYDVKM. CDR3 in DNA: TGTGCCAGCAGTTCGAAGGTACAGGGCTATGGCTACACCTTC. This translates into CASSSKVQGYGYTF.

Only a few counts were recorded for this clonotype. This chain uses TRBV6-5 with TRBJ2-4, with no clear D. CDR3 size: 16 residues. CDR1 is MNHEY, CDR2 SVGAGI, per germline. Trimming left V 2 bases short and J 0 bases short, with 11 bases between. The CDR3 DNA sequence: TGTGCCAGCAGTTACGACCAAGTGGTAGCCAAAAACATTCAGTACTTC. It specifies CASSYDQVVAKNIQYF.

Only a few counts were recorded for this clonotype. The chain has TRBV5-1 and TRBJ2-1; 8 bases match TRBD2. The CDR3 covers 15 residues. After removal of 4 bases from V and 2 bases from J, the junction contained 5 bases not matched to a gene. In germline, CDR1 is SGHRS, CDR2 YFSETQ. The CDR3 sequence: CASSAGGATYNEQFF. CDR3 DNA sequence: TGCGCCAGCAGCGCCGGGGGGGCGACCTACAATGAGCAGTTCTTC.